These 32 T cell receptor beta chains were sequenced from one sample in a study of cytomegalovirus exposure and HLA in healthy donors. Only in-frame clones appear in the TCRdb table, and some are missing; sequencing was by immunoSEQ multiplex PCR. The sample carries about 97,000 clones, approximately 95% recorded once. What was sequenced was PBMCs. These receptors all come from a woman between 18 and 29 years old in good health and CMV-seronegative.

This rearrangement joins TRBV5-6 to TRBJ1-5; D not certain. Trimming stripped 5 bases from V and 4 bases from J, with 10 bases between. This CDR3 spans 13 amino acids. CDR1 and CDR2 from the germline V gene are SGHDT and YYEEEE. The CDR3 sequence: CASSRGSNQPQHF. The CDR3 DNA sequence: TGTGCCAGCAGTCGGGGAAGTAATCAGCCCCAGCATTTT.

V is TRBV19 and J is TRBJ1-2; D possibly corresponds to TRBD1 (5 bases). Trimming took 5 bases from V and 12 from J, leaving 13 bases between them. This CDR3 is 11 amino acids long. CDR1 is LNHDA and CDR2 is SQIVND in the germline V gene (reference sequence). CDR3 bases: TGTGCCAGTAGTGACTCGGCGGGGCACACCTTC. Protein: CASSDSAGHTF.

The V call is TRBV6-4, the J call TRBJ1-1; possibly TRBD1 for D (5 bases). CDR1 is MRHNA and CDR2 is SNTAGT in the germline V gene. This CDR3 is built from 13 residues. The V end lost 3 bases, the J end lost 11 bases, and 16 bases lay between the germline ends. CDR3 sequence reads: CASSDSGGRHAFF. As DNA, the CDR3 is TGTGCCAGCAGTGATTCGGGGGGTAGGCACGCTTTCTTT.

V is TRBV7-8 and J is TRBJ1-5, with D possibly being TRBD1 (5 bases). The V end lost 6 bases, the J end lost 4 bases, and 10 bases lay between the germline ends. The germline gives CDR1 SGHVS, CDR2 FQNEAQ. This CDR3 region has 13 residues. The DNA of the CDR3 is TGTGCCAGCAGTTCGGCAGGGAATCAGCCCCAGCATTTT. This codes for CASSSAGNQPQHF. The full variable domain, with the rest looked up from reference TRBV7-8 and TRBJ1-5, is GAGVSQSPRYKVAKRGQDVALRCDPISGHVSLFWYQQALGQGPEFLTYFQNEAQLDKSGLPSDRFFAERPEGSVSTLKIQRTQQEDSAVYLCASSSAGNQPQHFGDGTRLSIL.

The chain carries TRBV5-6 and TRBJ2-7; 8 positions match TRBD2. Trimming removed 3 bases from V and 3 bases from J; junction bases left unmatched: 2. Germline V gene data show CDR1 as SGHDT and CDR2 as YYEEEE. The CDR3 runs 13 residues. CDR3 amino acids: CASSYGTSYEQYF. In nucleotides, the CDR3 is TGTGCCAGCAGCTACGGGACTAGCTACGAGCAGTACTTC.

V usage is TRBV18 and J usage is TRBJ1-1, with 9 bases fitting TRBD1. From germline, CDR1 is KGHSH and CDR2 LQKENI. With 5 bases clipped from V and 8 bases from J, the junction kept 6 bases outside the gene matches. CDR3 length equals 13 residues. The CDR3 sequence: CASSSTGGGEAFF. The DNA for the CDR3 is TGTGCCAGCTCATCGACAGGGGGAGGAGAAGCTTTCTTT.

This clone was found once. The chain uses TRBV6-5 and TRBJ2-7, with TRBD2 matching over 8 bases. In germline, CDR1 is MNHEY, CDR2 SVGAGI. Losses at the gene ends were 2 bases for V and 4 bases for J; bases not matched to a gene: 10. This CDR3 is built from 16 residues. The CDR3 region has the DNA TGTGCCAGCAGTTACCGGAGCGGGGGCCTCTATTACGAGCAGTACTTC. As protein: CASSYRSGGLYYEQYF.

This clone occurred once. DNA of the CDR3: TGTGCCAGTACCGGTGGACAGGGCTGGTCTGGGGCCGGGGAGCTGTTTTTT. Its protein product is CASTGGQGWSGAGELFF. This chain links TRBV19 with TRBJ2-2, with 8 nucleotides matching TRBD1. Germline V gene sequence: CDR1 LNHDA, CDR2 SQIVND (reference sequence). V was clipped by 7 bases and J by 6 bases; unmatched bases: 16. The CDR3 length is 17 residues.

CDR3 loop: CASRKTSGRAEGSYEQYF. CDR3 nucleotide sequence: TGTGCCAGCAGAAAGACTAGCGGGAGGGCCGAAGGGTCCTACGAGCAGTACTTC. The chain has TRBV7-9 and TRBJ2-7, with 14 bases matching TRBD2. CDR1 is SEHNR and CDR2 is FQNEAQ in the germline V gene (reference sequence). This CDR3 comprises 18 residues. The junction had 11 bases not matched to a gene; V was cut back by 6 bases and J by 1 base. The full variable domain, with the rest looked up from reference TRBV7-9 and TRBJ2-7, is DTGVSQNPRHKITKRGQNVTFRCDPISEHNRLYWYRQTLGQGPEFLTYFQNEAQLEKSRLLSDRFSAERPKGSFSTLEIQRTEQGDSAMYLCASRKTSGRAEGSYEQYFGPGTRLTVT.

This rearrangement joins TRBV4-3 to TRBJ2-7; D gene uncertain. V was cut by 1 base and J by 2 bases, with 6 bases left in between. The length of the CDR3 is 13 residues. CDR1 is LGHNA and CDR2 is YSLEER in the germline V gene. The CDR3 DNA is TGCGCCAGCAGCCAAGGCAGTACCTACGAGCAGTACTTC. Translation gives CASSQGSTYEQYF.

The gene calls are TRBV30 and TRBJ2-1; 10 bases map to TRBD2. CDR1 is GTSNPN, CDR2 SVGIG, per germline (reference sequence). With V trimmed by 0 bases and J by 2 bases, 1 base remained unmatched. The CDR3 runs 15 residues. As DNA, the CDR3 is TGTGCCTGGAGTGTCGGACTAGCGGCCTACAATGAGCAGTTCTTC. This translates into CAWSVGLAAYNEQFF.

The J gene is TRBJ2-3, the V gene TRBV14, with a tentative D call TRBD2 (6 bases). From germline, CDR1 is SGHDN and CDR2 FVKESK. Trimming stripped 0 bases from V and 3 bases from J, with 7 bases between. There are 14 residues in the CDR3. CDR3 nucleotides: TGTGCCAGCAGCCAAGATGGGGGGACAGATACGCAGTATTTT. Translation gives CASSQDGGTDTQYF. The whole variable domain, filled in from reference TRBV14 and TRBJ2-3, reads EAGVTQFPSHSVIEKGQTVTLRCDPISGHDNLYWYRRVMGKEIKFLLHFVKESKQDESGMPNNRFLAERTGGTYSTLKVQPAELEDSGVYFCASSQDGGTDTQYFGPGTRLTVL.

This rearrangement joins TRBV5-1 to TRBJ2-7; TRBD2 is a possible D gene (6 bases). The ends were cut back, 0 bases at V and 7 bases at J, with 17 bases in the middle. The CDR3 is 15 amino acids. Per the germline V gene, CDR1 is SGHRS and CDR2 is YFSETQ. The CDR3 sequence is CASSLAEGGLREQYF. CDR3 in DNA: TGCGCCAGCAGCTTGGCGGAGGGAGGTTTGAGGGAGCAGTACTTC.

This chain connects TRBV30 to TRBJ1-4; perhaps TRBD1 as D (5 bases). The ends were cut back, 4 bases at V and 3 bases at J, with 9 bases in the middle. CDR1 and CDR2 (germline): GTSNPN, SVGIG (reference sequence). This CDR3 has 13 amino acids. CDR3 sequence reads: CAWTGQANEKLFF. In DNA form, the CDR3 reads TGTGCCTGGACAGGGCAAGCTAATGAAAAACTGTTTTTT.

The chain joins TRBV5-1 to TRBJ2-1, with 8 bases that match TRBD2. The V and J ends lost 0 bases and 0 bases, in that order; junction bases with no gene match: 5. CDR1 is SGHRS and CDR2 is YFSETQ in the germline V gene. The CDR3 covers 17 residues. In nucleotides, the CDR3 is TGCGCCAGCAGCTTGGATGGCGGGAGGACCTCCTACAATGAGCAGTTCTTC. It is translated as CASSLDGGRTSYNEQFF.

The chain employs TRBV5-1 and TRBJ2-2; 10 nucleotides line up with TRBD2. Germline V gives CDR1 SGHRS, CDR2 YFSETQ. V gave up 5 bases and J gave up 6 bases; unmatched junction bases: 22. This CDR3 region has 20 residues. CDR3 amino acids: CASRPPGLPLAGAGAGELFF. CDR3 DNA sequence: TGCGCCAGCAGGCCCCCGGGACTGCCTCTAGCGGGGGCGGGGGCCGGGGAGCTGTTTTTT.

The rearrangement joins TRBV10-2 to TRBJ1-5, with 8 bases aligning to TRBD1. The germline V gene encodes CDR1 WSHSY and CDR2 SAAADI. The CDR3 spans 14 residues. The junction had 3 bases not matched to a gene; V was cut back by 3 bases and J by 5 bases. The CDR3, as DNA: TGCGCCAGCAGTGACAGGGGGCCAGATCAGCCCCAGCATTTT. Protein: CASSDRGPDQPQHF.

V and J are TRBV10-3 and TRBJ1-2; 8 positions agree with TRBD1. This CDR3 has 15 residues. CDR1 is ENHRY and CDR2 is SYGVKD in the germline V gene. The junction had 14 bases not matched to a gene; V was cut back by 10 bases and J by 4 bases. CDR3 protein: CATEVVQGAGYGYTF. In nucleotides, the CDR3 is TGTGCCACCGAAGTGGTCCAGGGGGCTGGCTATGGCTACACCTTC.

J is TRBJ2-2 and V is TRBV10-3; TRBD1 matches 8 bases. The CDR3 has 15 amino acids. CDR1 and CDR2 from the germline V gene are ENHRY and SYGVKD. V shed 6 bases, J shed 0 bases, and the junction held 3 bases outside the gene matches. CDR3 nucleotides: TGTGCCATCAGGACGGGACAGGCGAACACCGGGGAGCTGTTTTTT. It specifies CAIRTGQANTGELFF.

This chain links TRBV2 with TRBJ1-5; D gene uncertain. Germline CDR1 and CDR2: SNHLY and FYNNEI. V was cut by 1 base and J by 11 bases, with 6 bases left in between. The CDR3 spans 11 residues. The CDR3: CASSEERAQHF. CDR3 in DNA: TGTGCCAGCAGTGAAGAGCGAGCCCAGCATTTT.

The genes are TRBV19 and TRBJ1-1, with no clear D. This CDR3 contains 11 residues. V shed 5 bases and J shed 7 bases, with 8 bases lying between them. Germline V gene sequence: CDR1 LNHDA, CDR2 SQIVND (reference sequence). The CDR3: CASSPPGEAFF. As DNA, the CDR3 is TGTGCCAGTAGTCCCCCCGGTGAAGCTTTCTTT.

J is TRBJ2-7 and V is TRBV5-1; D not resolved. The CDR3 is 15 amino acids. Germline V lookup: CDR1 SGHRS, CDR2 YFSETQ. Between the trimmed V and J ends, which lost 3 bases and 6 bases, there was a span of 19 bases. In nucleotides, the CDR3 is TGCGCCAGCAGCTCTGCCGGGTCCCCCCTGAGCGAGCAGTACTTC. This codes for CASSSAGSPLSEQYF.

This chain joins TRBV10-3 and TRBJ1-4, with D tentatively TRBD1 (5 bases). The CDR3 totals 17 residues. CDR1 is ENHRY, CDR2 SYGVKD, per germline. V lost 3 bases, J lost 5 bases, and 19 bases lay in between. CDR3 loop: CAISETNRQSINEKLFF. In nucleotides, the CDR3 is TGTGCCATCAGTGAAACTAACCGACAGTCAATAAATGAAAAACTGTTTTTT.

The chain combines TRBV7-2 with TRBJ2-7; D may be TRBD2 (6 bases). V lost 0 bases to trimming and J lost 4 bases, with 16 bases between them. The V gene's germline CDR1 is SGHTA and CDR2 FQGNSA. The CDR3 covers 16 residues. CDR3 coding DNA: TGTGCCAGCAGCTTAGCTTCCCCCGGGACTGGGTACGAGCAGTACTTC. Protein sequence: CASSLASPGTGYEQYF.

The chain combines TRBV19 with TRBJ1-2; 7 bases line up with TRBD1. This CDR3 is 14 amino acids long. CDR1 LNHDA and CDR2 SQIVND come from the germline V gene (reference sequence). V lost 0 bases and J lost 3; bases outside the gene matches: 1. CDR3 nucleotide sequence: TGTGCCAGTAGTATAGACAGGGGGGACTATGGCTACACCTTC. Translation: CASSIDRGDYGYTF.

The rearrangement uses TRBV6-1 and TRBJ2-1, with 8 bases lining up with TRBD2. Germline loops: CDR1 MNHNS, CDR2 SASEGT. The CDR3 contains 14 residues. Trimming cost V 10 bases and J 2 bases; bases outside gene matches: 7. In DNA, the CDR3 is TGTGCCACCAACGGGGGGGAAGCCTACAATGAGCAGTTCTTC. Translation: CATNGGEAYNEQFF.

The chain uses TRBV6-5 and TRBJ2-5; D is possibly TRBD2 (5 bases). CDR3 size: 15 residues. The germline CDR1 and CDR2 sequences are MNHEY and SVGAGI. Trimming took 0 bases from V and 4 from J, leaving 12 bases between them. CDR3 in DNA: TGTGCCAGCAGTTACTCTGGCGGGTCAGGAGAGACCCAGTACTTC. This gives the protein CASSYSGGSGETQYF.

The chain has TRBV6-4 and TRBJ2-3, with a possible D match to TRBD2 (5 bases). With 0 bases removed from V and 4 bases from J, the gap between germline ends came to 14 bases. This CDR3 is 16 amino acids long. The germline gives CDR1 MRHNA, CDR2 SNTAGT. In DNA form, the CDR3 reads TGTGCCAGCAGTGACTCGATCGGGGTTGGTTCAGATACGCAGTATTTT. This sequence encodes CASSDSIGVGSDTQYF.

This clone was counted once. This chain connects TRBV5-1 to TRBJ1-2; 8 positions match TRBD1. Looked up from germline, CDR1 is SGHRS and CDR2 is YFSETQ. The J segment lost 5 bases and the V segment lost 5 bases, leaving 5 bases of the junction unmatched. The CDR3 runs to 13 residues. As DNA, the CDR3 is TGCGCCAGCAGGCCGGACAGGGAGTATGGCTACACCTTC. It yields the protein CASRPDREYGYTF.

J is TRBJ2-5 and V is TRBV7-9; 8 bases fit TRBD1. The trim removed 3 bases at V and 5 bases at J, leaving 8 bases unmatched. CDR3 length: 15 amino acids. Per germline, CDR1 SEHNR and CDR2 FQNEAQ (reference sequence). The DNA for the CDR3 is TGTGCCAGCAGCTTTCCGGACAGGGTTGGGGAGACCCAGTACTTC. Encoded protein: CASSFPDRVGETQYF.

The J gene is TRBJ2-4, the V gene TRBV11-1, with D hard to call. This CDR3 region has 14 residues. The germline V and J ends were trimmed by 5 bases and 0 bases, with 8 bases remaining between them. The germline V gene encodes CDR1 SGHAT and CDR2 FQDESV (reference sequence). Here the CDR3 DNA reads TGTGCCAGCAGCCGAGCTTTAGCCAAAAACATTCAGTACTTC. Its protein is CASSRALAKNIQYF. Supplemented by reference TRBV11-1 and TRBJ2-4, the full variable domain reads EAEVAQSPRYKITEKSQAVAFWCDPISGHATLYWYRQILGQGPELLVQFQDESVVDDSQLPKDRFSAERLKGVDSTLKIQPAELGDSAMYLCASSRALAKNIQYFGAGTRLSVL.

This sequence joins TRBV30 and TRBJ2-1; TRBD2 aligns across 11 bases. This CDR3 has 13 amino acids. J gave up 6 bases and V 6 bases, and 4 bases lay outside the gene matches. Germline V CDR1 and CDR2: GTSNPN, SVGIG (reference sequence). DNA for the CDR3: TGTGCCTGCCAGGGACTAGCGGTCAATGAGCAGTTCTTC. Its protein product is CACQGLAVNEQFF.